This T cell receptor (beta chain) is from a study of human T cells and chemical hapten exposure. TCRdb re-called the RACE reads with MiXCR, one entry per CDR3 protein. The repertoire holds approximately 400,000 distinct CDR3 sequences, with 5% to 6.5% as singletons. The sample's time point: pre-sensitization, week 0. Indicated treatment: therapeutic diphenylcyclopropenone sensitization with weekly scalp DPC. The V segment lost 0 bases and the J segment 7 bases; nucleotides outside the gene matches: 9. Looked up from germline, CDR1 is SGDLS and CDR2 is YYNGEE. The CDR3 has 17 residues. This clonotype showed up many times.

The sequencing here drew on whole blood, taken in connection with sensitization to the hapten diphenylcyclopropenone (DPC). The chain combines TRBV9 with TRBJ2-1; 11 nucleotides align to TRBD2. The clonotype was recovered from a woman aged 45-60 years with alopecia areata. Some clones in this sample may be carry-over from other donors' samples. The CDR3 is CASSVGLAGGPYNEQFF. As DNA, the CDR3 is TGTGCCAGCAGCGTAGGGTTAGCGGGGGGGCCATATAATGAGCAGTTCTTC.